Listed here are 3 T cell receptor beta chains from one sample, sequenced in a study of T cell responses to AZD1222 COVID-19 vaccine. Method: immunoSEQ multiplex PCR; TCRdb's copy keeps in-frame clones and lacks some. The sample has 60,000 to 85,000 clones, around 86% seen once. The sequenced sample was peripheral blood, obtained 28 days after the second AZD1222 dose. These receptors were collected from an adult who received the AZD1222 COVID-19 vaccine.

The chain recombines TRBV28 with TRBJ1-1, with D unclear. This CDR3 contains 15 residues. Germline V gene sequence: CDR1 MDHEN, CDR2 SYDVKM. Trimming pared 3 bases from V and 11 bases from J, leaving 22 bases between. The CDR3 DNA reads as TGTGCCAGCAGTTTGCCGGGCTCCGGAGGTGGCTGGGCTTTCTTT. It codes for CASSLPGSGGGWAFF. Full variable domain (missing parts from reference TRBV28 and TRBJ1-1): DVKVTQSSRYLVKRTGEKVFLECVQDMDHENMFWYRQDPGLGLRLIYFSYDVKMKEKGDIPEGYSVSREKKERFSLILESASTNQTSMYLCASSLPGSGGGWAFFGQGTRLTVV.

V gene TRBV5-5 combines with J gene TRBJ2-7, with TRBD1 identical over 11 bases. V dropped 4 bases and J dropped 0; count of bases not matched to a gene: 9. This CDR3 is 17 amino acids long. Germline values: CDR1 SGHKS, CDR2 YYEKEE (reference sequence). The CDR3: CASSTGTGGRTSYEQYF. CDR3 coding DNA: TGTGCCAGCAGCACCGGGACAGGGGGAAGGACCTCCTACGAGCAGTACTTC.

The J gene is TRBJ2-7, the V gene TRBV11-2; D uncertain. CDR1 is SGHAT and CDR2 is FQNNGV in the germline V gene. With 0 bases removed from V and 0 bases from J, the gap between germline ends came to 12 bases. This CDR3 spans 16 amino acids. CDR3 loop: CASSLDRAESSYEQYF. The CDR3 DNA reads TGTGCCAGCAGCTTAGATCGGGCCGAGAGCTCCTACGAGCAGTACTTC.